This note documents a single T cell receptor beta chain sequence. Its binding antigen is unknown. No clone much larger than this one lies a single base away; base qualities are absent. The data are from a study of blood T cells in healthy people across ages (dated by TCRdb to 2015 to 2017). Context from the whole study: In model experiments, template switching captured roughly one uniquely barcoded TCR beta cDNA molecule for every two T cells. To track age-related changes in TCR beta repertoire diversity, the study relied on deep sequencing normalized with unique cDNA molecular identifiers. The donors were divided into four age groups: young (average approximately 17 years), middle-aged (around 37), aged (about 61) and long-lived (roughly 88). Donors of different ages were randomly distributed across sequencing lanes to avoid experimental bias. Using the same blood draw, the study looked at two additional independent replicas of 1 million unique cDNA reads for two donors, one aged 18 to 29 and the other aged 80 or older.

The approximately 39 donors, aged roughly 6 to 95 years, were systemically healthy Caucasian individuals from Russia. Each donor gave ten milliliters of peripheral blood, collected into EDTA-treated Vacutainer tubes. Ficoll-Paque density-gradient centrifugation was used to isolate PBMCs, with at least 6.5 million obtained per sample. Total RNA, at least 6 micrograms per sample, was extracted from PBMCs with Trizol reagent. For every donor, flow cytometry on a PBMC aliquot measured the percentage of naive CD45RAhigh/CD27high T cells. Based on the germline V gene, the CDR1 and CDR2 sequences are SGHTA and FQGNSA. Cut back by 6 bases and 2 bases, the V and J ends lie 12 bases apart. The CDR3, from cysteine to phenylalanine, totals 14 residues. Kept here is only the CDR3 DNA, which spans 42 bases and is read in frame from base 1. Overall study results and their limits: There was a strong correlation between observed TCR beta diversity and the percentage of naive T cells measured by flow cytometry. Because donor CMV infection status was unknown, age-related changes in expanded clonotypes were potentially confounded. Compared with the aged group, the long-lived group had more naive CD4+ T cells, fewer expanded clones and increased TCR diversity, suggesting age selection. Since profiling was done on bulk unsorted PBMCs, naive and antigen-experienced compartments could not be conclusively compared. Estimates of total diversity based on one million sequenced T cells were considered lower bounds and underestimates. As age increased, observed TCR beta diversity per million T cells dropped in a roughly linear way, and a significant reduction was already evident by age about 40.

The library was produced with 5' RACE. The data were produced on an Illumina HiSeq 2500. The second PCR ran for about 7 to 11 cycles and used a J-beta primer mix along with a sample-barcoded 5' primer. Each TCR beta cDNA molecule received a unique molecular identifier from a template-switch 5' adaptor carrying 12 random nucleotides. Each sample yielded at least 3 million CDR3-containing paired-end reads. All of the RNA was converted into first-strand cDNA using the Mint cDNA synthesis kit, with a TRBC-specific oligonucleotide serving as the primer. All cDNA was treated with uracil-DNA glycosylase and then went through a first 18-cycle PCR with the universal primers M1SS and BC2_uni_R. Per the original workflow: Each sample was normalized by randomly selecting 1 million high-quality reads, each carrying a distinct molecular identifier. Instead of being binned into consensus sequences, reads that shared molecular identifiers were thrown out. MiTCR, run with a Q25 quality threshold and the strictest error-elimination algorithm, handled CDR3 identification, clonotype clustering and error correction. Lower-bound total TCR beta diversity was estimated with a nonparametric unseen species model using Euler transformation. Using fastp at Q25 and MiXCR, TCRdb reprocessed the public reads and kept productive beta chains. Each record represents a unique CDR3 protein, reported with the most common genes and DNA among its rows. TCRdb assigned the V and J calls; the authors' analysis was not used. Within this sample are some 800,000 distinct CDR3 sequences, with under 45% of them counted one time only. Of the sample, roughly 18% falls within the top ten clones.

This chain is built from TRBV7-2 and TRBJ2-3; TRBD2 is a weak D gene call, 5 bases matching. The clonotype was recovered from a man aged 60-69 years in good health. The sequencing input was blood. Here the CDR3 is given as CASRSGGLTDTQYF. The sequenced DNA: TGTGCCAGCAGGTCAGGAGGCCTCACAGATACGCAGTATTTT.